These T cell receptor beta chains were read from a single sample in a study of blood T cell repertoires in COVID-19. Assay used: immunoSEQ multiplex PCR; TCRdb lists only in-frame clones, some missing. The sample carries about 270,000 clones, about 84% recorded once. Sequenced: peripheral blood. Receptor source: an elderly woman with COVID-19, enrolled during active disease. The CDR3 runs from the conserved cysteine through the conserved F or W. A D gene is named only where the DNA matches it firmly. Rows may omit the clone size; those that give it use once, few, many or a size class.

.	TRBV7-2	TRBD1	TRBJ1-1	CASSAQGARTEAFF	TGTGCCAGCAGCGCACAGGGGGCGAGGACTGAAGCTTTCTTT
.	TRBV3-1/TRBV3-2	.	TRBJ1-1	CASSYSGRRTEAFF	TGTGCCAGCAGCTACAGTGGCAGACGGACTGAAGCTTTCTTT
.	TRBV6-5	.	TRBJ1-5	CASSFNLRQPQHF	TGTGCCAGCAGTTTTAATCTGCGGCAGCCCCAGCATTTT
once	TRBV5-4	TRBD1	TRBJ2-3	CASSGQGVTDTQYF	TGTGCCAGCAGCGGACAGGGGGTCACAGATACGCAGTATTTT
.	TRBV15	.	TRBJ2-4	CATSRGLEAKNIQYF	TGTGCCACCAGCAGAGGACTAGAAGCCAAAAACATTCAGTACTTC
.	TRBV10-1	TRBD1	TRBJ1-5	CASLRDREVYQPQHF	TGCGCCAGCCTGAGGGACAGGGAGGTGTATCAGCCCCAGCATTTT
few	TRBV5-1	.	TRBJ2-7	CASSLATVSNEQYF	TGCGCCAGCAGCTTGGCTACGGTCTCCAACGAGCAGTACTTC
once	TRBV10-3	.	TRBJ1-1	CAIGPANTEAFF	TGTGCCATCGGGCCAGCGAACACTGAAGCTTTCTTT
.	TRBV2	TRBD1	TRBJ1-2	CASSGRGYGYTF	TGTGCCAGCAGTGGCAGGGGGTATGGCTACACCTTC
.	TRBV11-3	.	TRBJ2-1	CASSLGTAGGEQFF	TGTGCCAGCAGCTTGGGGACAGCCGGGGGAGAGCAGTTCTTC
.	TRBV20-1	.	TRBJ1-5	CSASEGDQPQHF	TGCAGTGCTAGTGAAGGGGATCAGCCCCAGCATTTT
few	TRBV7-8	TRBD2	TRBJ2-2	CASSSAGAGQNTGELFF	TGTGCCAGCAGCTCAGCGGGGGCCGGACAGAACACCGGGGAGCTGTTTTTT
.	TRBV18	.	TRBJ2-1	CASSPGSREQFF	TGTGCCAGCTCACCAGGGAGTCGCGAGCAGTTCTTC
.	TRBV27	TRBD2	TRBJ2-5	CASSWGAGGQETQYF	TGTGCCAGCAGTTGGGGGGCGGGGGGCCAAGAGACCCAGTACTTC
.	TRBV6-6	.	TRBJ2-5	CASSYGVAAQETQYF	TGTGCCAGCAGTTACGGTGTAGCGGCCCAAGAGACCCAGTACTTC